Listed below are T cell receptor beta chains from one sample, sequenced in a study of post-analysis software for immune sequencing data. TCRdb fed the PCR reads into MiXCR, producing one record per CDR3 protein. Here the sample spans 250,000 to 300,000 distinct CDR3 sequences, 30% to 45% being singletons. Input material: blood. The source is a girl aged 10 to 17 with multiple sclerosis. Each CDR3 is given with its conserved first and last residue. A D gene is named only where the DNA matches it firmly. The listing skips clone size in some rows; elsewhere it reads once, few, many or a size class.

d_gene: -; v_gene: TRBV6-1; abundance: few; j_gene: TRBJ2-3; CDR3nt: TGTGCCAGCAGTCGCAACGCGGGGACAGATACGCAGTATTTT; CDR3aa: CASSRNAGTDTQYF
d_gene: -; v_gene: TRBV24-1; abundance: many; j_gene: TRBJ2-1; CDR3nt: TGTGCCACCAGTGGAAGGAGCTCCTACAATGAGCAGTTCTTC; CDR3aa: CATSGRSSYNEQFF
d_gene: -; v_gene: TRBV6-5; abundance: few; j_gene: TRBJ1-4; CDR3nt: TGTGCCAGCAGCCCCCCGGGGGATGAAAAACTGTTTTTT; CDR3aa: CASSPPGDEKLFF
d_gene: -; v_gene: TRBV7-9; abundance: -; j_gene: TRBJ1-1; CDR3nt: TGTGCCAGCAGCTTAGCAGGGACGACTGAAGCTTTCTTT; CDR3aa: CASSLAGTTEAFF
d_gene: TRBD1; v_gene: TRBV5-6; abundance: -; j_gene: TRBJ1-1; CDR3nt: TGTGCCAGCACCATAGGACAGGGGAAGGGAAACACTGAAGCTTTCTTT; CDR3aa: CASTIGQGKGNTEAFF
d_gene: TRBD2; v_gene: TRBV29-1; abundance: many; j_gene: TRBJ2-1; CDR3nt: TGCAGCGTCGGACAGCCGGGACTAGGTTCCTACAATGAGCAGTTCTTC; CDR3aa: CSVGQPGLGSYNEQFF
d_gene: TRBD1; v_gene: TRBV7-9; abundance: once; j_gene: TRBJ2-7; CDR3nt: TGTGCCAGCAGCTCGGACAGGGGCCATTCCTACGAGCAGTACTTC; CDR3aa: CASSSDRGHSYEQYF
d_gene: TRBD1; v_gene: TRBV7-9; abundance: many; j_gene: TRBJ1-2; CDR3nt: TGTGCCAGCAGTCGAACAGGGGCCCAGGGGTATGGCTACACCTTC; CDR3aa: CASSRTGAQGYGYTF
d_gene: TRBD1; v_gene: TRBV6-1; abundance: few; j_gene: TRBJ2-3; CDR3nt: TGTGCCAGCAGTGCGGGACAGGGGTTTGCGGGTACGCAGTATTTT; CDR3aa: CASSAGQGFAGTQYF
d_gene: TRBD1; v_gene: TRBV12-3/TRBV12-4; abundance: -; j_gene: TRBJ2-1; CDR3nt: TGTGCCAGCAGTCGACCGGGACAGGGGAGGGATGAGCAGTTCTTC; CDR3aa: CASSRPGQGRDEQFF
d_gene: TRBD2; v_gene: TRBV6-5; abundance: -; j_gene: TRBJ2-5; CDR3nt: TGTGCCAGCAGTTACGTTGCGGGAGTAAGGGAGACCCAGTACTTC; CDR3aa: CASSYVAGVRETQYF
d_gene: -; v_gene: TRBV5-8; abundance: many; j_gene: TRBJ2-3; CDR3nt: TGTGCCAGCAGCCTACAGGGAAATACGCAGTATTTT; CDR3aa: CASSLQGNTQYF
d_gene: -; v_gene: TRBV7-9; abundance: -; j_gene: TRBJ2-1; CDR3nt: TGTGCCAGCAGCTTAGTGGCCGGGTCAGGGACGAATGAGCAGTTCTTC; CDR3aa: CASSLVAGSGTNEQFF
d_gene: -; v_gene: TRBV6-5; abundance: -; j_gene: TRBJ2-7; CDR3nt: TGTGCCAGCAGTTACTCGAGAGCGAGCGGCTCCTACGAGCAGTACTTC; CDR3aa: CASSYSRASGSYEQYF
d_gene: -; v_gene: TRBV29-1; abundance: many; j_gene: TRBJ2-6; CDR3nt: TGCAGCGTTACAGCACGTTCTGGGGCCAACGTCCTGACTTTC; CDR3aa: CSVTARSGANVLTF
d_gene: -; v_gene: TRBV7-9; abundance: many; j_gene: TRBJ2-1; CDR3nt: TGTGCCAGCAGCTTAGGTTCAGGATACAATGAGCAGTTCTTC; CDR3aa: CASSLGSGYNEQFF
d_gene: -; v_gene: TRBV20-1; abundance: -; j_gene: TRBJ1-2; CDR3nt: TGCAGTGCCCTCTACAGGTTCTCTAACTATGGCTACACCTTC; CDR3aa: CSALYRFSNYGYTF
d_gene: -; v_gene: TRBV12-3/TRBV12-4; abundance: once; j_gene: TRBJ2-5; CDR3nt: TGTGCCAGCAGTCAATCTAGGGAGACCCAGTACTTC; CDR3aa: CASSQSRETQYF
d_gene: TRBD2; v_gene: TRBV6-6; abundance: -; j_gene: TRBJ2-7; CDR3nt: TGTGCCAGCACTTGGGAGCGGGGCCCCTACGAGCAGTACTTC; CDR3aa: CASTWERGPYEQYF
d_gene: TRBD1; v_gene: TRBV5-6; abundance: many; j_gene: TRBJ2-1; CDR3nt: TGTGCCAGCAGCTGGTGGACAGGGGACAATGAGCAGTTCTTC; CDR3aa: CASSWWTGDNEQFF
d_gene: TRBD1; v_gene: TRBV29-1; abundance: many; j_gene: TRBJ1-1; CDR3nt: TGCAGCGTTGAGACAGGGGGCACTGAAGCTTTCTTT; CDR3aa: CSVETGGTEAFF
d_gene: TRBD1; v_gene: TRBV20-1; abundance: few; j_gene: TRBJ2-1; CDR3nt: TGCAGTGCTAGAGGGACGACACGGACAGGGCAGTCCTACAATGAGCAGTTCTTC; CDR3aa: CSARGTTRTGQSYNEQFF
d_gene: -; v_gene: TRBV6-5; abundance: -; j_gene: TRBJ2-2; CDR3nt: TGTGCCAGCAGACTCCTTTCCCACGACACCGGGGAGCTGTTTTTT; CDR3aa: CASRLLSHDTGELFF
d_gene: TRBD1; v_gene: TRBV20-1; abundance: -; j_gene: TRBJ2-1; CDR3nt: TGCAGTGCTAGAAACAGGGGGACCTCCTACAATGAGCAGTTCTTC; CDR3aa: CSARNRGTSYNEQFF